These 30 T cell receptor beta chains came from one sample sequenced in a study of identical twins. TCRdb reanalysed the 5' RACE reads using MiXCR and keeps one entry per CDR3 protein. The table has 1.5 million or so distinct CDR3 sequences, about 30% seen once. The sequencing input was cord blood. The origin of the receptors is a newborn girl in good health.

The CDR3 nucleotides are TGTGCCAGCAGTTACTCGGGGGGTGTAAAGCCTGAAGCTTTCTTT. Amino acid sequence: CASSYSGGVKPEAFF. The chain combines TRBV6-5 with TRBJ1-1; a possible D gene is TRBD1 (5 bases). V was pared by 0 bases and J by 6 bases, with 14 bases between. The CDR3 extends over 15 amino acids. In germline, CDR1 is MNHEY, CDR2 SVGAGI.

The V call is TRBV5-1, the J call TRBJ2-1, with TRBD2 identical over 9 bases. V shed 2 bases, J shed 6 bases, and the junction held 6 bases outside the gene matches. The CDR3 extends over 15 amino acids. Germline loops: CDR1 SGHRS, CDR2 YFSETQ. The CDR3 sequence is CASSLIAGVGNEQFF. Written as DNA, the CDR3 is TGCGCCAGCAGCTTAATAGCGGGAGTAGGCAATGAGCAGTTCTTC.

This chain connects TRBV28 to TRBJ2-3, with D perhaps matching TRBD2 (6 bases). V was cut by 2 bases and J by 2 bases, with 14 bases left in between. CDR1 is MDHEN, CDR2 SYDVKM, per germline. This CDR3 has 16 amino acids. CDR3 in amino acids: CASSLGLASITDTQYF. Here the CDR3 DNA reads TGTGCCAGCAGTTTAGGCCTAGCGAGCATCACAGATACGCAGTATTTT.

A word on this clonotype: The junction differs from germline at one of its ends, possibly a read error. The gene calls are TRBV29-1 and TRBJ2-1, with TRBD2 matching 8 bases. Per germline, CDR1 SQVTM and CDR2 ANQGSEA. The CDR3 has 17 amino acids. The CDR3: CSVEAGLALSSYNERFF. CDR3 nucleotide sequence: TGCAGCGTTGAAGCCGGACTAGCCCTGAGCTCCTACAATGAGCGGTTCTTC.

This clonotype showed up just a few times. The chain joins TRBV2 to TRBJ1-4; D not certain. The CDR3 has 15 residues. The germline CDR1 and CDR2 sequences are SNHLY and FYNNEI. The V end lost 8 bases, the J end lost 0 bases, and 13 bases lay between the germline ends. The CDR3 spells CASRSQQTTNEKLFF. DNA for the CDR3: TGTGCCAGCCGGAGTCAACAAACAACTAATGAAAAACTGTTTTTT.

The genes are TRBV24-1 and TRBJ2-7; 10 nucleotides line up with TRBD1. The CDR3 runs to 15 residues. Germline trimming cut 9 bases from V and 7 bases from J; bases unmatched to any gene: 14. CDR1 KGHDR and CDR2 SFDVKD come from the germline V gene. As DNA, the CDR3 is TGTGCCACCGGATCCGGGACAGGGGACTACAATGAGCAGTACTTC. Its protein is CATGSGTGDYNEQYF.

This clonotype was observed at least ten times. The chain joins TRBV10-3 to TRBJ1-2; unclear D gene. Trimming shortened V by 8 bases and J by 3 bases, and 4 bases separated the two germline ends. There are 10 residues in the CDR3. Germline V gene sequence: CDR1 ENHRY, CDR2 SYGVKD. The CDR3 sequence: CAIRDYGYTF. The CDR3, as DNA: TGTGCCATCCGGGACTATGGCTACACCTTC.

The chain employs TRBV20-1 and TRBJ1-2, with D perhaps matching TRBD1 (5 bases). In germline, CDR1 is DFQATT, CDR2 SNEGSKA (reference sequence). Trimming removed 4 bases from V and 4 bases from J, with 19 bases in between. This CDR3 spans 15 amino acids. DNA of the CDR3: TGCAGTGCTACCATGGGAGGGGTAGCCCTCTATGGCTACACCTTC. Amino acid sequence: CSATMGGVALYGYTF.

The chain links TRBV10-3 to TRBJ1-1, with TRBD1 identical over 9 bases. The germline gives CDR1 ENHRY, CDR2 SYGVKD. The CDR3 extends over 13 amino acids. J lost 3 bases, V lost 7 bases, and 3 bases had no gene match. The CDR3 here is CAITRTGDTEAFF. Here the CDR3 DNA reads TGTGCCATCACACGGACAGGGGACACTGAAGCTTTCTTT.

This clonotype was counted a few times. J is TRBJ2-3 and V is TRBV7-9, with 11 bases aligning to TRBD1. From germline, CDR1 is SEHNR and CDR2 FQNEAQ (reference sequence). The junction had 7 bases not matched to a gene; V was cut back by 5 bases and J by 0 bases. This CDR3 is built from 17 residues. CDR3 sequence (DNA): TGTGCCAGCAGCCGCACGGGGACAGGGGGAAGCACAGATACGCAGTATTTT. Its protein product is CASSRTGTGGSTDTQYF.

CDR3 loop: CASSPLAIGNTEAFF. Written as DNA, the CDR3 is TGCGCCAGCAGCCCCCTCGCGATCGGGAACACTGAAGCTTTCTTT. The chain carries TRBV4-1 and TRBJ1-1, with D uncertain. There are 15 residues in the CDR3. Looked up from germline, CDR1 is MGHRA and CDR2 is YSYEKL. With 4 bases removed from V and 1 base from J, the gap between germline ends came to 13 bases.

V gene TRBV12-5 combines with J gene TRBJ2-1, with D possibly being TRBD1 or TRBD2 (6 bases each). CDR1 and CDR2 from the germline V gene are LGHNT and FRNRAP. Trimming cost V 2 bases and J 4 bases, with 15 bases left between them. The CDR3 covers 16 residues. The CDR3, as DNA: TGTGCTAGTGGTTTGTCGGGGGCGCTACGTTACAATGAGCAGTTCTTC. This sequence encodes CASGLSGALRYNEQFF.

As for this clonotype: This likely came from a read error, as a far larger clone is one base away. The V call is TRBV7-2, the J call TRBJ2-3; tentatively, D is TRBD2 (6 bases). The CDR3 length is 15 residues. Germline CDR1 SGHTA, CDR2 FQGNSA. The CDR3 region is CASSLVGGSTGTQYF. CDR3 DNA sequence: TGTGCCAGCAGCTTAGTTGGGGGGAGCACAGGTACGCAGTATTTT.

V usage is TRBV5-1 and J usage is TRBJ2-5; D gene unclear. The length of the CDR3 is 13 residues. Trimming stripped 3 bases from V and 4 bases from J, with 10 bases between. Germline-derived CDR1 and CDR2 are SGHRS and YFSETQ. The CDR3: CASSSPLTETQYF. The CDR3 DNA is TGCGCCAGCAGCTCCCCTCTTACAGAGACCCAGTACTTC.

About this clonotype itself: Germline is not matched at one junction end, which may reflect a read error. The chain is built from TRBV12-3 or TRBV12-4 and TRBJ2-1, with 11 bases matching TRBD2. The CDR3 totals 14 residues. CDR3 loop: CASRTSGDYNGQFF. CDR3 bases: TGTGCCAGCAGGACTAGCGGGGACTACAATGGGCAGTTCTTC.

DNA for the CDR3: TGTGCCAGCAGCCAAGTTCTTCGGGACAGATACAATGAGCAGTTCTTC. Translating gives CASSQVLRDRYNEQFF. The chain carries TRBV16 and TRBJ2-1; 7 nucleotides agree with TRBD1. CDR1 and CDR2 (germline): KGHSY, FQNENV. CDR3 length equals 16 residues. Trimming removed 2 bases from V and 4 bases from J; junction bases left unmatched: 8.

This clonotype was seen ten or more times. This rearrangement joins TRBV15 to TRBJ2-1, with D maybe TRBD2 (5 bases). The CDR3 length is 14 residues. Germline V gives CDR1 LNHNV, CDR2 YYDKDF (reference sequence). V lost 8 bases to trimming and J lost 4 bases, with 15 bases between them. The CDR3 nucleotides read TGTGCCACCGGGAGAGAAGTTATTTACAATGAGCAGTTCTTC. It encodes CATGREVIYNEQFF.

This clonotype was detected a few times. The chain has TRBV6-2 or TRBV6-3 and TRBJ2-7, with 7 bases matching TRBD2. The CDR3 sequence is 17 residues long. Germline V lookup: CDR1 MNHEY, CDR2 SVGEGT. Trimming cost V 2 bases and J 4 bases; bases outside gene matches: 14. Here the CDR3 reads CASSYPVRDYLDYEQYF. DNA of the CDR3: TGTGCCAGCAGTTACCCTGTCCGGGACTACCTCGATTACGAGCAGTACTTC.

The rearrangement joins TRBV20-1 to TRBJ2-3, with 16 bases matching TRBD2. This CDR3 has 19 residues. V shed 6 bases, J shed 0 bases, and the junction held 12 bases outside the gene matches. Germline loops: CDR1 DFQATT, CDR2 SNEGSKA (reference sequence). The CDR3 loop is CSAPPGLAGGPLSTDTQYF. For the CDR3, the DNA is TGCAGTGCGCCCCCGGGACTAGCGGGAGGGCCCCTTAGCACAGATACGCAGTATTTT.

V usage is TRBV11-2 and J usage is TRBJ1-2, with D maybe TRBD1 (5 bases). The CDR3 has 14 amino acids. Germline V gene sequence: CDR1 SGHAT, CDR2 FQNNGV. V was clipped by 5 bases and J by 1 base, with 11 bases between them. The CDR3 spells CASSVGHYNYGYTF. In DNA form, the CDR3 reads TGTGCCAGCAGCGTCGGACACTATAACTATGGCTACACCTTC.

The chain combines TRBV7-8 with TRBJ2-1, with TRBD2 as a possible D gene (6 bases). Germline V gives CDR1 SGHVS, CDR2 FQNEAQ. This CDR3 spans 17 amino acids. The V end was cut by 4 bases, the J end by 2 bases, with 18 bases between. The CDR3 nucleotides read TGTGCCAGCAGCTATCCTCTAGCGACCTCGCCCTACAATGAGCAGTTCTTC. Protein sequence: CASSYPLATSPYNEQFF.

This clonotype was seen only a few times. The rearrangement links TRBV9 to TRBJ2-1, with TRBD1 as a possible D gene (6 bases). The germline V gene has CDR1 SGDLS and CDR2 YYNGEE. This CDR3 is built from 14 residues. V lost 1 base to trimming and J lost 7 bases, with 12 bases between them. The CDR3 reads CASSVRGSGNEQFF. In nucleotides, the CDR3 is TGTGCCAGCAGCGTAAGGGGGAGTGGGAATGAGCAGTTCTTC.

This clonotype occurred a few times. The chain is built from TRBV29-1 and TRBJ1-2, with 7 nucleotides matching TRBD1. V lost 7 bases and J lost 7; bases outside the gene matches: 3. CDR3 length: 10 residues. Looked up from germline, CDR1 is SQVTM and CDR2 is ANQGSEA. The CDR3 region is CSDDRVGYTF. The CDR3 DNA reads TGCAGCGACGACAGGGTTGGCTACACCTTC.

The rearrangement uses TRBV6-6 and TRBJ1-2, with 7 bases aligning to TRBD1. Looked up from germline, CDR1 is MNHNY and CDR2 is SVGAGI (reference sequence). The CDR3 consists of 16 residues. With V trimmed by 2 bases and J by 5 bases, 11 bases remained unmatched. The chain's CDR3 is CASSYLLTLTGYGYTF. The CDR3 nucleotides read TGTGCCAGCAGTTACCTACTCACCTTGACAGGGTATGGCTACACCTTC.

V is TRBV28 and J is TRBJ2-2, with D hard to call. Germline V gives CDR1 MDHEN, CDR2 SYDVKM. V lost 3 bases to trimming and J lost 6 bases, with 8 bases between them. The CDR3 consists of 13 residues. The CDR3 region has the DNA TGTGCCAGCAGTTTCATAGGGCCCGGGGAGCTGTTTTTT. Protein: CASSFIGPGELFF.

V usage is TRBV13 and J usage is TRBJ1-6; 8 nucleotides line up with TRBD1. Looked up from germline, CDR1 is PRHDT and CDR2 is FYEKMQ (reference sequence). The CDR3 spans 14 residues. V gave up 5 bases and J gave up 8 bases; unmatched junction bases: 5. The CDR3, as DNA: TGTGCCAGCAGCGCAGGACAGGGTTATTCACCCCTCCACTTT. Encoded protein: CASSAGQGYSPLHF.

This chain joins TRBV3-1 and TRBJ2-7; D remains unclear. Germline assignment: CDR1 LGHDT and CDR2 YNNKEL (reference sequence). Trimming stripped 1 base from V and 3 bases from J, with 10 bases between. The length of the CDR3 is 14 residues. The CDR3 DNA reads TGTGCCAGCAGCCAAGCCCCTCGTCTCTACGAGCAGTACTTC. Amino acid sequence: CASSQAPRLYEQYF.

This clonotype was detected only a few times. The V and J genes are TRBV4-2 and TRBJ2-4, with 7 nucleotides matching TRBD2. The DNA end is more similar to TRBJ2-7, so the J call may be wrong. The CDR3 spans 14 residues. Germline V gene lookup returns CDR1 LGHNA and CDR2 YNFKEQ. The CDR3 coding sequence is TGTGCCAGCAGCCAAGATTCTAGCGGCTACGAGCAGTACTTC. Protein sequence: CASSQDSSGYEQYF.

This clonotype was counted between two and nine times. The chain couples TRBV12-3 or TRBV12-4 to TRBJ2-5; TRBD1 is a possible D gene (6 bases). The V end was cut by 5 bases, the J end by 7 bases, with 17 bases between. The CDR3 covers 14 residues. The CDR3 spells CASSPDRWYGTQYF. CDR3 nucleotides: TGTGCCAGCAGTCCAGACAGGTGGTATGGGACCCAGTACTTC.

The chain combines TRBV5-1 with TRBJ1-1; 7 bases are shared with TRBD1. CDR1 and CDR2 from the germline V gene are SGHRS and YFSETQ. This CDR3 is built from 14 residues. V was clipped by 5 bases and J by 3 bases; unmatched bases: 7. The CDR3 DNA reads as TGCGCCAGCAGACGGGACAGCTTAGACACTGAAGCTTTCTTT. It yields the protein CASRRDSLDTEAFF.